Presented here are 19 T cell receptor beta chains from one specimen sequenced in a study of Ad26.COV2.S vaccination and SARS-CoV-2 variants. Here immunoSEQ multiplex PCR was the method, and the copy in TCRdb shows in-frame clones only, minus some. The table records 410,000 or so clones, roughly 90% of them present only once. Documented treatment: 19 received Ad26.COV2.S at low or high dose, single or two shots; about five received placebo; per-sample allocation not given. Specimens were obtained on day 63 following the first vaccine or placebo injection. Sequences were derived from peripheral blood, sampled in a trial of Ad26.COV2.S vaccine versus placebo. These receptors all stem from a person between 18 and 59 years old who received the Ad26.COV2.S COVID-19 vaccine or a placebo.

The chain recombines TRBV5-5 with TRBJ2-5, with D tentatively TRBD1 or TRBD2 (5 bases each). The CDR3 is made up of 13 amino acids. Germline CDR1 SGHKS, CDR2 YYEKEE (reference sequence). V shed 2 bases and J shed 5 bases, with 10 bases lying between them. As DNA, the CDR3 is TGTGCCAGCAGCTTCGGGACCCAGGAGACCCAGTACTTC. Protein sequence: CASSFGTQETQYF.

The chain has TRBV6-5 and TRBJ1-5, with a tentative D call TRBD1 (5 bases). CDR1 is MNHEY and CDR2 is SVGAGI in the germline V gene. The length of the CDR3 is 16 residues. V was pared by 0 bases and J by 6 bases, with 15 bases between. In DNA form, the CDR3 reads TGTGCCAGCAGTTACTCCGGACAAGATCCATTTCAGCCCCAGCATTTT. This encodes CASSYSGQDPFQPQHF.

V usage is TRBV3-1 (or the pseudogene TRBV3-2) and J usage is TRBJ2-3, with a tentative D call TRBD2 (7 bases). The CDR3 consists of 16 residues. V was pared by 4 bases and J by 2 bases, with 16 bases between. Germline V CDR1 and CDR2: LGHDT, YNNKEL (reference sequence). CDR3 DNA: TGTGCCAGCAGCCCCTTTGCGGGGGCCGCCACAGATACGCAGTATTTT. Protein sequence: CASSPFAGAATDTQYF.

This sequence joins TRBV5-1 and TRBJ2-1; 8 nucleotides line up with TRBD2. The CDR3 sequence is 17 residues long. J lost 0 bases, V lost 0 bases, and 5 bases had no gene match. The germline CDR1 and CDR2 sequences are SGHRS and YFSETQ. CDR3 amino acids: CASSLGTGGSSYNEQFF. The CDR3 DNA sequence: TGCGCCAGCAGCTTGGGGACGGGAGGGAGCTCCTACAATGAGCAGTTCTTC.

The chain carries TRBV15 and TRBJ2-6; possible D gene TRBD2, 6 bases. The V gene lost 0 bases and the J gene lost 4 bases, with 19 bases spanning the gap. Per the germline V gene, CDR1 is LNHNV and CDR2 is YYDKDF (reference sequence). The CDR3 extends over 19 amino acids. The CDR3 sequence is CATSRDRSGSMGGANVLTF. The CDR3 DNA reads as TGTGCCACCAGCAGAGATCGGAGCGGGTCGATGGGAGGGGCCAACGTCCTGACTTTC. The variable domain in full, with the rest retrieved from reference TRBV15 and TRBJ2-6, is DAMVIQNPRYQVTQFGKPVTLSCSQTLNHNVMYWYQQKSSQAPKLLFHYYDKDFNNEADTPDNFQSRRPNTSFCFLDIRSPGLGDTAMYLCATSRDRSGSMGGANVLTFGAGSRLTVL.

The chain links TRBV30 to TRBJ2-7; 7 bases fit TRBD1. Germline assignment: CDR1 GTSNPN and CDR2 SVGIG (reference sequence). V shed 3 bases, J shed 4 bases, and the junction held 9 bases outside the gene matches. The length of the CDR3 is 14 residues. The CDR3 nucleotides read TGTGCCTGGAGGCCAGGGGGACAGCCTTACGAGCAGTACTTC. As protein: CAWRPGGQPYEQYF. The variable domain in full, completed from reference TRBV30 and TRBJ2-7, reads SQTIHQWPATLVQPVGSPLSLECTVEGTSNPNLYWYRQAAGRGLQLLFYSVGIGQISSEVPQNLSASRPQDRQFILSSKKLLLSDSGFYLCAWRPGGQPYEQYFGPGTRLTVT.

The chain combines TRBV7-8 with TRBJ2-3, with D tentatively TRBD2 (6 bases). The length of the CDR3 is 16 residues. Between the trimmed V and J ends, which lost 5 bases and 9 bases, there was a span of 24 bases. Germline V gene lookup returns CDR1 SGHVS and CDR2 FQNEAQ. CDR3 loop: CASSRNPGLRDATQYF. The CDR3 DNA follows: TGTGCCAGCAGCCGCAACCCGGGACTCCGGGATGCGACGCAGTATTTT.

The chain employs TRBV28 and TRBJ1-3, with a weak D call TRBD1 (5 bases). Trimming shortened V by 2 bases and J by 0 bases, and 14 bases separated the two germline ends. Germline loops: CDR1 MDHEN, CDR2 SYDVKM. The CDR3 contains 17 residues. The CDR3 DNA reads as TGTGCCAGCAGTTTAAGGGGCGGGGGAATCTCTGGAAACACCATATATTTT. Translating gives CASSLRGGGISGNTIYF.

The gene calls are TRBV6-5 and TRBJ2-5, with a tentative D call TRBD2 (6 bases). CDR1 and CDR2 from the germline V gene are MNHEY and SVGAGI. V lost 8 bases and J 2 bases, leaving 12 bases between the germline ends. The CDR3 is 13 residues long. DNA for the CDR3: TGTGCCAGCTGCCCCCGGGGGCAAGAGACCCAGTACTTC. Protein: CASCPRGQETQYF.

This chain uses TRBV24-1 with TRBJ1-2; no clear D. The germline CDR1 and CDR2 sequences are KGHDR and SFDVKD. V gave up 8 bases and J gave up 0 bases, with 12 bases separating them. The CDR3 is 14 amino acids. The CDR3 sequence is CATIGHLTNYGYTF. In nucleotides, the CDR3 is TGTGCCACCATAGGCCACCTGACTAACTATGGCTACACCTTC.

This chain uses TRBV18 with TRBJ1-2; D is possibly TRBD1 (5 bases). The ends were cut back, 6 bases at V and 4 bases at J, with 9 bases in the middle. Germline CDR1 reads KGHSH; CDR2 reads LQKENI. This CDR3 is built from 12 residues. CDR3 in DNA: TGTGCCAGCTCCACAGGAGCCTATGGCTACACCTTC. This gives the protein CASSTGAYGYTF.

The CDR3 reads CASSLQIAGAPEQYF. As DNA, the CDR3 is TGTGCCAGCAGTTTACAGATAGCGGGAGCGCCTGAGCAGTACTTC. This sequence joins TRBV5-8 and TRBJ2-7, with 9 bases identical to TRBD2. J gave up 7 bases and V 5 bases, and 13 bases lay outside the gene matches. Germline lookup yields CDR1 SGHTS and CDR2 YDEGEE. This CDR3 is built from 15 residues.

V usage is TRBV5-1 and J usage is TRBJ1-1; D uncertain. The germline gives CDR1 SGHRS, CDR2 YFSETQ. The length of the CDR3 is 15 residues. V dropped 4 bases and J dropped 0 bases, with 13 bases sitting between them. In nucleotides, the CDR3 is TGCGCCAGCAGCCCACTTTGGACCCTGAACACTGAAGCTTTCTTT. It encodes CASSPLWTLNTEAFF.

The chain carries TRBV4-3 and TRBJ2-3; D is unresolved. The CDR3 runs 13 residues. CDR1 and CDR2 from the germline V gene are LGHNA and YSLEER. V was clipped by 4 bases and J by 2 bases, with 7 bases between them. The CDR3 reads CASSPMTTDTQYF. For the CDR3, the DNA is TGCGCCAGCAGCCCGATGACCACAGATACGCAGTATTTT.

The rearrangement uses TRBV28 and TRBJ2-5; no reliable D call. Germline V gene sequence: CDR1 MDHEN, CDR2 SYDVKM. V lost 8 bases and J 4 bases, leaving 17 bases between the germline ends. This CDR3 region has 14 residues. The CDR3 here is CASRRPISGETQYF. For the CDR3, the DNA is TGTGCCAGCCGACGGCCAATCTCCGGAGAGACCCAGTACTTC.

The V call is TRBV19, the J call TRBJ2-2; TRBD2 matches 8 bases. The CDR3 loop spans 19 amino acids. With V trimmed by 5 bases and J by 7 bases, 21 bases remained unmatched. Germline loops: CDR1 LNHDA, CDR2 SQIVND (reference sequence). CDR3 region: CASSVAGTSLPLGFGELFF. For the CDR3, the DNA is TGTGCCAGTAGTGTCGCCGGGACTAGTCTGCCCCTCGGTTTCGGGGAGCTGTTTTTT.

V is TRBV3-1 (or the pseudogene TRBV3-2) and J is TRBJ1-3; D is uncertain. V dropped 0 bases and J dropped 0 bases, with 6 bases sitting between them. The CDR3 has 15 amino acids. Germline CDR1 and CDR2: LGHDT and YNNKEL (reference sequence). CDR3 DNA sequence: TGTGCCAGCAGCCAAGACCAGGTCTCTGGAAACACCATATATTTT. Encoded protein: CASSQDQVSGNTIYF.

This chain connects TRBV19 to TRBJ2-1; no clear D gene. CDR1 and CDR2 (germline): LNHDA, SQIVND (reference sequence). This CDR3 has 16 residues. V dropped 3 bases and J dropped 3 bases, with 15 bases sitting between them. CDR3 sequence (DNA): TGTGCCAGTAGTATCTCGCAGTCTACCCTCTACAATGAGCAGTTCTTC. This translates into CASSISQSTLYNEQFF.

The rearrangement joins TRBV7-6 to TRBJ1-5; no clear D gene. Deletions cut 2 bases from V and 7 bases from J, with 15 bases between. In germline, CDR1 is SGHVS, CDR2 FNYEAQ. The CDR3 has 15 residues. The CDR3: CASSLTGSFEQPQHF. The CDR3 DNA reads TGTGCCAGCAGCTTAACGGGCTCTTTCGAGCAGCCCCAGCATTTT. The variable domain in full, with the rest retrieved from reference TRBV7-6 and TRBJ1-5, is GAGVSQSPRYKVTKRGQDVALRCDPISGHVSLYWYRQALGQGPEFLTYFNYEAQQDKSGLPNDRFSAERPEGSISTLTIQRTEQRDSAMYRCASSLTGSFEQPQHFGDGTRLSIL.